This entry features one TCR beta chain sequence. How the authors handled the data: The assay estimated nucleated cells by amplifying reference gene primers. Libraries were prepared by immunoSEQ multiplex PCR; TCRdb keeps only in-frame clonotypes and omits some of them. That table supplies the V and J calls and clone size; D and trimming were determined from the DNA. The table records under 500,000 clones, around 89% of them present only once. This sample was taken from a study of blood T cell repertoires in COVID-19. Participants were aged about 18 to 100 years, lived in 24 US areas, and enrolled virtually. Two negative PCRs, clearance, or symptom resolution were required of recovered Cohort 3 donors. Looked up from germline, CDR1 is KGHDR and CDR2 is SFDVKD. Trimming shortened V by 10 bases and J by 7 bases, and 16 bases separated the two germline ends. This CDR3 has 13 residues.

This chain links TRBV24-1 with TRBJ1-5; weak D call: TRBD1 (6 bases). The sequencing input was PBMCs or T cells enriched from blood (not recorded which). The sequence derives from a man in his thirties or forties who had recovered from COVID-19. The CDR3 sequence is CATGGDVAQPQHF. As DNA, the CDR3 is TGTGCCACAGGGGGGGACGTGGCCCAGCCCCAGCATTTT.